This T cell receptor (beta chain) stems from a study of blood T cell repertoires in COVID-19. Study details: Acute-phase and convalescent COVID-19 samples originated in the United States, Italy and Spain. PBMCs, B-cell-depleted T cells, or T cells provided the cDNA or gDNA that made up the material.

V was clipped by 1 base and J by 5 bases; unmatched bases: 5. The CDR3 has 15 amino acids. CDR1 is SEHNR, CDR2 FQNEAQ, per germline (reference sequence). Authors' analysis steps: From reference gene primer amplification, estimates of nucleated cell counts were derived. The repertoire was sequenced with immunoSEQ multiplex PCR; TCRdb's copy has only in-frame clones and lacks some. V and J calls and clone size are as listed in that table; D and trimming were resolved from the DNA. The sample holds approximately 90,000 clones, 60% to 85% seen once. This rearrangement joins TRBV7-9 to TRBJ2-5; 9 nucleotides match TRBD1. The sample taken for sequencing was peripheral blood. The sequence derives from a human donor in a cohort sampled during active COVID-19. CDR3 sequence (DNA): TGTGCCAGCAGCTTAGGACAGGGGGTTGAGGAGACCCAGTACTTC. Translated: CASSLGQGVEETQYF.